This TCR beta chain comes out of a study of T cell responses to AZD1222 COVID-19 vaccine. General study findings and limits: Possibly, clonal diversity was underestimated; donors were largely white British and included more females. There were vaccine-associated CD4 TCRs across spike, dominant at 160-218 and 743-854. Receipt of two AZD1222 doses was followed by a rise in Spike-specific TCR breadth and depth. Scientists sampled the repertoires only once the peak T cell response had passed.

TCRdb keeps only in-frame clones here, not all; method: immunoSEQ multiplex PCR. The sample consists of about 95,000 clones, 70% to 90% of them appearing once. V gave up 3 bases and J gave up 1 base, with 10 bases separating them. There are 14 residues in the CDR3. Germline V gives CDR1 SGHTA, CDR2 FQGNSA. This clone was found once. Its specificity is not known. The receptor was derived from an adult in good health. V and J are TRBV7-2 and TRBJ2-7; D gene unclear. The source material was peripheral blood, sampled on day 0 of AZD1222 vaccination. CDR3 sequence reads: CASSFPTESYEQYF. The CDR3 DNA is TGTGCCAGCAGCTTCCCTACAGAGTCCTACGAGCAGTACTTC. The full variable domain, with the rest looked up from reference TRBV7-2 and TRBJ2-7, is GAGVSQSPSNKVTEKGKDVELRCDPISGHTALYWYRQSLGQGLEFLIYFQGNSAPDKSGLPSDRFSAERTGGSVSTLTIQRTQQEDSAVYLCASSFPTESYEQYFGPGTRLTVT.